The T cell receptor (beta chain) described here comes from a study of cytomegalovirus exposure and HLA in healthy donors. Study information: For the approximately 400 genotyped donors, approximately 83% fell within the Caucasian-associated ancestry cluster.

Germline values: CDR1 SGHTA, CDR2 FQGNSA. V was pared by 5 bases and J by 0 bases, with 17 bases between. The CDR3 runs 16 residues. The PCR employed 60 Vbeta primers together with 13 Jbeta primers. Measured with immunoSEQ multiplex PCR; TCRdb has only the in-frame clones, and not every one. In the table there are under 150,000 clones, 75% to 90% of which are singletons. Study results and limitations: Based on reports, TCR beta sequences accurately predicted HLA-A and HLA-B alleles for most subjects. Solely CMV serostatus was available to characterize immune exposure.

At the time of sampling, donors were nominally healthy, though unrecorded immune exposures were likely. This clone was counted a single time. Its specificity is unknown. This same CDR3 is encoded by further DNA sequences in the sample. The chain couples TRBV7-2 to TRBJ2-7; D gene unclear. Sequencing was done on a sample of PBMCs. The TCR was taken from a middle-aged woman in good health and CMV-seropositive. In DNA form, the CDR3 reads TGTGCCAGCAGCCCGAGTCGGCTCGCGGTCTCCTACGAGCAGTACTTC. As protein: CASSPSRLAVSYEQYF.